These T cell receptor beta chains were read from a single sample in a study of CD8 T cells in ankylosing spondylitis. TCRdb ran MiXCR on the 5' RACE reads and lists one entry per CDR3 protein. Found here are under 85,000 distinct CDR3 sequences, about 5.2% of them singletons; the top ten hold over 2%. The sequencing input was blood, either unsorted or a sorted T cell fraction (not recorded which). These receptors all come from a male donor with ankylosing spondylitis or in good health (not recorded which). CDR3s include the opening cysteine and the closing phenylalanine or tryptophan. Fields, in order: V gene, J gene, clone size, D gene, CDR3 protein, CDR3 DNA. D genes are given only for firm matches. Clone size is not always given. Where it is, it says once, few, many or a class for expanded clones.

V: TRBV5-1
J: TRBJ1-3
size: many
D: -
CDR3: CASSLAALSSGNTIYF
DNA: TGCGCCAGCAGCTTGGCGGCACTGAGCTCTGGAAACACCATATATTTT

V: TRBV27
J: TRBJ1-4
size: -
D: -
CDR3: CASSALRGATDEKLFF
DNA: TGTGCCAGCAGTGCCTTACGGGGGGCTACGGATGAAAAACTGTTTTTT

V: TRBV29-1
J: TRBJ2-7
size: many
D: -
CDR3: CSVEDGSYEQYF
DNA: TGCAGCGTTGAGGACGGCTCCTACGAGCAGTACTTC

V: TRBV11-2
J: TRBJ2-3
size: many
D: -
CDR3: CASSLVRDDTQYF
DNA: TGTGCCAGCAGCTTAGTCAGAGACGATACGCAGTATTTT

V: TRBV5-4
J: TRBJ2-7
size: many
D: -
CDR3: CASSLAGGSYEQYF
DNA: TGTGCCAGCAGCTTAGCCGGGGGCTCCTACGAGCAGTACTTC

V: TRBV7-2
J: TRBJ2-1
size: -
D: -
CDR3: CVSSLGGPYNEQFF
DNA: TGTGTCAGCAGCTTGGGGGGGCCCTACAATGAGCAGTTCTTC

V: TRBV5-1
J: TRBJ1-4
size: many
D: TRBD1
CDR3: CASSSKSGTGDEKLFF
DNA: TGCGCCAGCAGCTCCAAATCCGGGACAGGGGATGAAAAACTGTTTTTT

V: TRBV5-1
J: TRBJ2-1
size: many
D: TRBD2
CDR3: CASSPGGGGAGNEQFF
DNA: TGCGCCAGCAGCCCGGGGGGAGGAGGGGCTGGGAATGAGCAGTTCTTC

V: TRBV27
J: TRBJ2-1
size: many
D: TRBD1
CDR3: CASSNIGTGVYNEQFF
DNA: TGTGCCAGCAGTAACATCGGGACAGGGGTCTACAATGAGCAGTTCTTC

V: TRBV20-1
J: TRBJ2-5
size: many
D: -
CDR3: CSEWHHQETQYF
DNA: TGCAGTGAGTGGCACCACCAAGAGACCCAGTACTTC

V: TRBV19
J: TRBJ2-5
size: few
D: TRBD1
CDR3: CASTRTRTGQETQYF
DNA: TGTGCCAGCACGCGCACCCGGACAGGACAAGAGACCCAGTACTTC

V: TRBV20-1
J: TRBJ2-2
size: many
D: -
CDR3: CSARGGANGELFF
DNA: TGCAGTGCGAGAGGTGGGGCGAACGGGGAGCTGTTTTTT

V: TRBV20-1
J: TRBJ1-1
size: many
D: -
CDR3: CSAKQGTWWAFF
DNA: TGCAGTGCCAAACAGGGCACTTGGTGGGCTTTCTTT

V: TRBV7-8
J: TRBJ1-5
size: few
D: TRBD1
CDR3: CASSLGQPNQPQHF
DNA: TGTGCCAGCAGCCTGGGACAGCCTAATCAGCCCCAGCATTTT

V: TRBV15
J: TRBJ1-1
size: many
D: -
CDR3: CATSRGSKTNTEAFF
DNA: TGTGCCACCAGCAGAGGGTCCAAAACCAACACTGAAGCTTTCTTT

V: TRBV2
J: TRBJ1-5
size: many
D: TRBD1
CDR3: CASTPGQGDQPQHF
DNA: TGTGCCAGCACCCCGGGACAGGGGGATCAGCCCCAGCATTTT

V: TRBV6-2/TRBV6-3
J: TRBJ2-1
size: many
D: -
CDR3: CASKRGLGYNEQFF
DNA: TGTGCCAGCAAAAGAGGGTTGGGCTACAATGAGCAGTTCTTC

V: TRBV23-1
J: TRBJ1-5
size: once
D: TRBD1
CDR3: CASTRGQGLDQPQHF
DNA: TGCGCCAGCACCCGAGGACAGGGGCTTGATCAGCCCCAGCATTTT

V: TRBV5-1
J: TRBJ2-7
size: many
D: TRBD1
CDR3: CASRGGQVLSYEQYF
DNA: TGCGCCAGCAGAGGAGGACAGGTGCTCTCCTACGAGCAGTACTTC

V: TRBV5-1
J: TRBJ1-1
size: many
D: -
CDR3: CASSSTGPGFSEAFF
DNA: TGCGCCAGCAGCTCAACAGGGCCGGGTTTCTCTGAAGCTTTCTTT

V: TRBV7-2
J: TRBJ2-7
size: many
D: -
CDR3: CASSLAGGVSPYEQYF
DNA: TGTGCCAGCAGCTTAGCGGGCGGGGTATCCCCATACGAGCAGTACTTC

V: TRBV13
J: TRBJ2-1
size: many
D: -
CDR3: CASSLLLAEYNEQFF
DNA: TGTGCCAGCAGCTTATTGTTAGCGGAATACAATGAGCAGTTCTTC

V: TRBV9
J: TRBJ2-5
size: many
D: TRBD1
CDR3: CASSPRDRQETQYF
DNA: TGTGCCAGCAGCCCCCGGGACAGACAAGAGACCCAGTACTTC

V: TRBV11-2
J: TRBJ2-2
size: many
D: TRBD2
CDR3: CASSAPGTSTGELFF
DNA: TGTGCCAGCAGCGCCCCCGGGACTAGCACCGGGGAGCTGTTTTTT

V: TRBV6-1
J: TRBJ2-5
size: many
D: -
CDR3: CASSPFPGLVETQYF
DNA: TGTGCCAGCAGCCCCTTCCCAGGGCTAGTAGAGACCCAGTACTTC

V: TRBV29-1
J: TRBJ2-3
size: -
D: TRBD2
CDR3: CSIVRGLAGDTDTQYF
DNA: TGCAGCATTGTACGGGGACTAGCGGGGGACACAGATACGCAGTATTTT

V: TRBV11-3
J: TRBJ2-1
size: many
D: TRBD1
CDR3: CASSPGQVGNEQFF
DNA: TGTGCCAGCAGCCCGGGACAGGTCGGCAATGAGCAGTTCTTC

V: TRBV29-1
J: TRBJ2-5
size: many
D: TRBD2
CDR3: CSGRRGLETQYF
DNA: TGCAGCGGTCGGCGGGGGTTAGAGACCCAGTACTTC

V: TRBV2
J: TRBJ1-2
size: many
D: -
CDR3: CASSTEAMGYGYTF
DNA: TGTGCCAGCAGTACAGAAGCGATGGGCTATGGCTACACCTTC

V: TRBV6-6
J: TRBJ2-5
size: many
D: -
CDR3: CASSYRREETQYF
DNA: TGTGCCAGCAGTTACCGCAGGGAAGAGACCCAGTACTTC

V: TRBV25-1
J: TRBJ2-1
size: many
D: -
CDR3: CASSESKYSGRDNEQFF
DNA: TGTGCCAGCAGTGAATCAAAATACAGTGGTCGGGACAATGAGCAGTTCTTC

V: TRBV6-5
J: TRBJ2-2
size: many
D: TRBD1
CDR3: CASSPTLDRGLNTGELFF
DNA: TGTGCCAGCAGTCCTACCTTGGACAGGGGGCTTAACACCGGGGAGCTGTTTTTT